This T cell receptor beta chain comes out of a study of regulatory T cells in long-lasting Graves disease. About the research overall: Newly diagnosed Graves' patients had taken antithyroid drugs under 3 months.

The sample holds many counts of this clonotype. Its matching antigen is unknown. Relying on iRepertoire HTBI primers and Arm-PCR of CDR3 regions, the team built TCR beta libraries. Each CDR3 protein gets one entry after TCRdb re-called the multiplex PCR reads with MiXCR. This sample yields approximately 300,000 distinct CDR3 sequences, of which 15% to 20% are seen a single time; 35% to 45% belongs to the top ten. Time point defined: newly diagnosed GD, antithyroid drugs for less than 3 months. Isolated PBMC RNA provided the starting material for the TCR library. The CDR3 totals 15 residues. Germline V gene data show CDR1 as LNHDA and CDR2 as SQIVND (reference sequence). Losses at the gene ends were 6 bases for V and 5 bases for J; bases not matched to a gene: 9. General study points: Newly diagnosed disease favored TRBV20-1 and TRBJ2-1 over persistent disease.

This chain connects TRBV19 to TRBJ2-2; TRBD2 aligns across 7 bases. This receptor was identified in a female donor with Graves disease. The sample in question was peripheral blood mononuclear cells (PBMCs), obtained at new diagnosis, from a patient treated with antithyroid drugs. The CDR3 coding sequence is TGTGCCAGTAGGGGTTGGCTAGCGGAAACCGGGGAGCTGTTTTTT. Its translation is CASRGWLAETGELFF.